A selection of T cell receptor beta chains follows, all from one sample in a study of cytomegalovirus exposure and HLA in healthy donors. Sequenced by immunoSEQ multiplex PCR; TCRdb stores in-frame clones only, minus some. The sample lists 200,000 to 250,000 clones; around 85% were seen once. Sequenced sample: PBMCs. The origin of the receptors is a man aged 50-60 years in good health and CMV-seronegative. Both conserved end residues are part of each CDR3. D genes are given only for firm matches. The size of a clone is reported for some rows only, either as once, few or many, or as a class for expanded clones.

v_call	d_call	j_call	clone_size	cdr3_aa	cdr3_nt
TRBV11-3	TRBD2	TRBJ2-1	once	CASSLRLAVEQFF	TGTGCCAGCAGCTTAAGGCTAGCGGTTGAGCAGTTCTTC
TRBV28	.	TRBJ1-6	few	CASSLSVGEDSPLHF	TGTGCCAGCAGTTTGTCGGTCGGGGAGGATTCACCCCTCCACTTT
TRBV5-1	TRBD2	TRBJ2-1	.	CASSWRTSGGNEQFF	TGCGCCAGCAGCTGGCGGACTAGCGGGGGCAATGAGCAGTTCTTC
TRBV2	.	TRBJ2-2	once	CASRRGFSDSGELFF	TGTGCCAGCAGGAGAGGATTTAGCGATAGCGGGGAGCTGTTTTTT
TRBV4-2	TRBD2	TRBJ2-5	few	CASSQEREGQETQYF	TGTGCCAGCAGCCAAGAGCGGGAGGGCCAAGAGACCCAGTACTTC
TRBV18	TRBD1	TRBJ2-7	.	CASSPGTGVEQYF	TGTGCCAGCTCACCCGGGACAGGGGTCGAGCAGTACTTC
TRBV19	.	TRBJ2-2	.	CASTRGTGELFF	TGTGCCAGTACCCGGGGCACCGGGGAGCTGTTTTTT
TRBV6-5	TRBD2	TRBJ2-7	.	CASSHEREYEQYF	TGTGCCAGCAGTCACGAGCGGGAGTACGAGCAGTACTTC
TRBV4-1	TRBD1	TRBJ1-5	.	CASSQGGTGNQPQHF	TGCGCCAGCAGCCAAGGGGGGACAGGGAATCAGCCCCAGCATTTT
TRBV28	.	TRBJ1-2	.	CASSSYRDYGYTF	TGTGCCAGCAGTTCCTACAGGGACTATGGCTACACCTTC
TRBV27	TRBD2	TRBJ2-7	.	CAPGLAFGEQYF	TGTGCCCCGGGACTAGCCTTTGGCGAGCAGTACTTC
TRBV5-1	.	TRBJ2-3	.	CASSSRATRTTDTQYF	TGCGCCAGCAGCTCGAGGGCGACAAGGACCACAGATACGCAGTATTTT
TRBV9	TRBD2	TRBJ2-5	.	CASSVGRARETQYF	TGTGCCAGCAGCGTCGGGAGGGCCCGAGAGACCCAGTACTTC
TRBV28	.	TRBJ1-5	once	CASSLPQGNQPQHF	TGTGCCAGCAGTTTGCCTCAGGGCAATCAGCCCCAGCATTTT
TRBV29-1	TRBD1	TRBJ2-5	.	CSVVLTGGAETQYF	TGCAGCGTTGTCCTGACAGGGGGCGCTGAGACCCAGTACTTC
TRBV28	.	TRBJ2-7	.	CASSLPGAGAPYEQYF	TGTGCCAGCAGTCTACCAGGGGCAGGCGCTCCCTACGAGCAGTACTTC
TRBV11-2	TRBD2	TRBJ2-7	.	CASSPRGENYEQYF	TGTGCCAGCAGCCCCCGGGGGGAAAACTACGAGCAGTACTTC
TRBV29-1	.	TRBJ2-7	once	CSVEDGSYEQYF	TGCAGCGTTGAAGACGGCTCCTACGAGCAGTACTTC
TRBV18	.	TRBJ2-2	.	CASSPPGGELFF	TGTGCCAGCTCACCCCCCGGCGGGGAGCTGTTTTTT
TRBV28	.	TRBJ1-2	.	CASSSTGNYGYTF	TGTGCCAGCAGTTCTACAGGCAACTATGGCTACACCTTC
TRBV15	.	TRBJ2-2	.	CATSGGLGELFF	TGTGCCACCAGCGGGGGACTTGGGGAGCTGTTTTTT
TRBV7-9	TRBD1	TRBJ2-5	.	CASSLDRGPETQYF	TGTGCCAGCAGCTTAGATAGGGGGCCAGAGACCCAGTACTTC
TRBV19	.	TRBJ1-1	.	CASSRPGGRGLGTTTEAFF	TGTGCCAGTAGCAGGCCCGGTGGCAGGGGTTTGGGAACAACGACTGAAGCTTTCTTT
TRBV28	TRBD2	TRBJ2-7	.	CASSSVAGDSYEQYF	TGTGCCAGCAGTTCCGTAGCGGGAGACTCCTACGAGCAGTACTTC
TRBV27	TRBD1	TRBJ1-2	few	CASRGTAQAYGYTF	TGTGCCAGCAGGGGGACAGCGCAGGCGTATGGCTACACCTTC
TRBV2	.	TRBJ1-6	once	CASSVLQDNSPLHF	TGTGCCAGCAGTGTGCTCCAGGATAATTCACCCCTCCACTTT
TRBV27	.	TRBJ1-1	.	CASGGVAGKAFF	TGTGCCAGCGGTGGAGTAGCGGGGAAAGCTTTCTTT
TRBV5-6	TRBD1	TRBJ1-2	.	CASRGTGSGYTF	TGTGCCAGCCGGGGGACAGGAAGCGGCTACACCTTC
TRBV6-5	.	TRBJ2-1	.	CASSYTGPREQFF	TGTGCCAGCAGTTATACAGGGCCCCGAGAGCAGTTCTTC
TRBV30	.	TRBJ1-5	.	CAWSPQSGNQPQHF	TGTGCCTGGAGTCCCCAATCAGGCAATCAGCCCCAGCATTTT
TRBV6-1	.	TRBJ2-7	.	CASSVENYEQYF	TGTGCCAGCAGTGTGGAGAACTACGAGCAGTACTTC
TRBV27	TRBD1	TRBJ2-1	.	CASSPRTTGANEQFF	TGTGCCAGCAGTCCCCGCACCACAGGGGCCAATGAGCAGTTCTTC
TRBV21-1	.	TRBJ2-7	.	CASNRRSSYEQYF	TGTGCCAGCAACCGCCGGAGCTCCTACGAGCAGTACTTC
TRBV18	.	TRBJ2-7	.	CASSPLPVMGSEQYF	TGTGCCAGCTCACCATTACCAGTCATGGGCTCCGAGCAGTACTTC
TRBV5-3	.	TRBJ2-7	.	CARKTTSSYEQYF	TGTGCCAGAAAAACTACGAGCTCCTACGAGCAGTACTTC
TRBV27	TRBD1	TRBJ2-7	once	CASREQGTFPYEQYF	TGTGCCAGCAGGGAACAGGGGACCTTTCCCTACGAGCAGTACTTC
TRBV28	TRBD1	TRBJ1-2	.	CANKEGDKDRVDGYTF	TGTGCCAACAAGGAAGGAGATAAGGACAGGGTGGATGGCTACACCTTC
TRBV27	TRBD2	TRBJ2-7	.	CASRSSGTSVSSYEQYF	TGTGCCAGCAGATCCTCCGGGACTAGCGTTAGCTCCTACGAGCAGTACTTC
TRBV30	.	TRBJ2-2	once	CAWSVLSSGELFF	TGTGCCTGGAGTGTACTGTCGAGCGGGGAGCTGTTTTTT
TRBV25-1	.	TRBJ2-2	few	CASDQGFDTGELFF	TGTGCCAGCGACCAGGGGTTCGATACCGGGGAGCTGTTTTTT
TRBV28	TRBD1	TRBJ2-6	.	CASSYPGQGARGANVLTF	TGTGCCAGCAGTTACCCGGGACAGGGGGCGCGTGGGGCCAACGTCCTGACTTTC
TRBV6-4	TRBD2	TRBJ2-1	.	CASSALAGAYNEQFF	TGTGCCAGCAGCGCACTAGCGGGAGCCTACAATGAGCAGTTCTTC
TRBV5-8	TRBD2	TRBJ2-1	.	CASSLRLAAYNEQFF	TGTGCCAGCAGCTTGCGGCTAGCGGCTTACAATGAGCAGTTCTTC
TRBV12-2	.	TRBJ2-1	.	CASRLDRDEQFF	TGTGCAAGTCGCTTAGACAGGGATGAGCAGTTCTTC
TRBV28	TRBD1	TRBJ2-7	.	CASSFQGDATYEQYF	TGTGCCAGCAGTTTCCAGGGGGACGCCACCTACGAGCAGTACTTC
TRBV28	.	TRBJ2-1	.	CASSPPTSSYNEQFF	TGTGCCAGCAGTCCCCCAACTAGTTCCTACAATGAGCAGTTCTTC
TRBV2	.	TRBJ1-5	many	CASREDSINQPQHF	TGTGCCAGCAGAGAAGACAGCATCAATCAGCCCCAGCATTTT
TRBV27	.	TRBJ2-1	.	CASSSLLAWRDYNEQFF	TGTGCCAGCAGTTCACTCTTAGCCTGGAGGGACTACAATGAGCAGTTCTTC
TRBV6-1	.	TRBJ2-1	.	CASSEETGIGEQFF	TGTGCCAGCAGTGAGGAGACGGGAATTGGTGAGCAGTTCTTC
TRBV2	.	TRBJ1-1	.	CASRFQRYTEAFF	TGTGCCAGCAGGTTCCAGAGGTACACTGAAGCTTTCTTT
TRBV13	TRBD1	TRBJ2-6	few	CASSKRTGGSSGANVLTF	TGTGCCAGCAGCAAACGGACAGGGGGCTCCTCTGGGGCCAACGTCCTGACTTTC
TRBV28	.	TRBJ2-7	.	CASNPGVPYEQYF	TGTGCCAGCAACCCGGGAGTCCCCTACGAGCAGTACTTC